This entry describes one T cell receptor (beta chain). The target antigen is unknown. This sample was included in a study of beta chain features in type 1 diabetes. Regarding the study as a whole: All four CD4+ subsets from Type 1 diabetes patients carried moderately but significantly shorter TCRB CDR3s. Fewer insertions but more deletions were seen at VDJ junctions in type 1 diabetes patients.

The V gene's germline CDR1 is SNHLY and CDR2 FYNNEI. This CDR3 region has 16 residues. V lost 3 bases, J lost 0 bases, and 11 bases lay in between. Sequencing targeted expressed TCRB transcripts, as all isolated RNA had been reverse transcribed. The table came from immunoSEQ multiplex PCR; TCRdb's copy has only in-frame clones and leaves some out. The data contain hundreds of thousands of clones, about a tenth of them singletons. This sequence was found in a man aged 25 to 40 with type 1 diabetes. The chain links TRBV2 to TRBJ1-4; maybe TRBD1 (5 bases). The sample was central memory CD4+ T cells from blood. This CDR3 reads CASSEPDSATNEKLFF. CDR3 nucleotides: TGTGCCAGCAGTGAGCCAGACAGTGCAACTAATGAAAAACTGTTTTTT.